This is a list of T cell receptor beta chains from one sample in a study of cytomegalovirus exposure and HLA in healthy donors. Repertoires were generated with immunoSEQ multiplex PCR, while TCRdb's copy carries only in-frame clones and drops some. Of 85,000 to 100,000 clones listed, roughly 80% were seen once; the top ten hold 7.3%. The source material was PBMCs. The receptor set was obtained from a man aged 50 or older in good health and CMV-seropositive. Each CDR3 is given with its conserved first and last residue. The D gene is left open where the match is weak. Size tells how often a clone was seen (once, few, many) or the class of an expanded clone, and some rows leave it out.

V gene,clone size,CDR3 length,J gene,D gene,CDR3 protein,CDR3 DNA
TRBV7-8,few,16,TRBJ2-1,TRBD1,CASSLSGTGTWNEQFF,TGTGCCAGCAGCTTAAGCGGGACAGGGACGTGGAATGAGCAGTTCTTC
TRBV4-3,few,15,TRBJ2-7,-,CASSQGTGVSDEQYF,TGCGCCAGCAGCCAAGGGACGGGGGTTAGCGACGAGCAGTACTTC
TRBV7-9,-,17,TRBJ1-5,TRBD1,CASSSLGQGRSNQPQHF,TGTGCCAGCAGCTCTCTCGGACAGGGAAGAAGCAATCAGCCCCAGCATTTT
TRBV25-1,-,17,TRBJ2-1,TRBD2,CASSEPLGLAGGNEQFF,TGTGCCAGCAGTGAACCTCTTGGACTAGCCGGCGGTAATGAGCAGTTCTTC
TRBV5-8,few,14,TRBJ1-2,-,CASSFDGIWDGYTF,TGTGCCAGCAGCTTCGACGGGATTTGGGATGGCTACACCTTC
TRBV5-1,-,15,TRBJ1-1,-,CASSASGNMNTEAFF,TGCGCCAGCAGCGCCTCCGGGAACATGAACACTGAAGCTTTCTTT
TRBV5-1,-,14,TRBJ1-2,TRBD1,CASTPDRDRVLYTF,TGCGCCAGCACTCCCGACCGGGACAGGGTTCTCTACACCTTC
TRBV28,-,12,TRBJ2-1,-,CASSSPLNEQFF,TGTGCCAGCAGTTCCCCCCTTAATGAGCAGTTCTTC
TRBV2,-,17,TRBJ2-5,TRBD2,CASSEVASGGALETQYF,TGTGCCAGCAGTGAAGTTGCTAGCGGGGGGGCCCTGGAGACCCAGTACTTC
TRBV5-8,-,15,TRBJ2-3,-,CASSAAGRVTDTQYF,TGTGCCAGCAGCGCGGCGGGGCGGGTCACAGATACGCAGTATTTT
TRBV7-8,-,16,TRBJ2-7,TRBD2,CASSSPEVAGAYEQYF,TGTGCCAGCAGCTCACCCGAGGTGGCGGGGGCCTACGAGCAGTACTTC
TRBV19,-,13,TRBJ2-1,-,CASSMGQYNEQFF,TGTGCCAGCAGTATGGGCCAATACAATGAGCAGTTCTTC
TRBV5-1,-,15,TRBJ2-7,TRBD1,CASSFSGTAPYEQYF,TGCGCCAGCAGTTTCTCCGGGACAGCACCCTACGAGCAGTACTTC
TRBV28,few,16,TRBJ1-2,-,CASSPAGGSENYGYTF,TGTGCCAGCAGTCCCGCCGGAGGGTCGGAAAACTATGGCTACACCTTC
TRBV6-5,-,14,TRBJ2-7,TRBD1,CASSSRDRLYEQYF,TGTGCCAGCAGTTCCCGGGACAGGCTATACGAGCAGTACTTC
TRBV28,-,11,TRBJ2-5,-,CASTNQETQYF,TGTGCCAGCACAAACCAAGAGACCCAGTACTTC
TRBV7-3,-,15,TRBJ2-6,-,CASSSGVTGANVLTF,TGTGCCAGCAGCTCGGGGGTGACTGGGGCCAACGTCCTGACTTTC
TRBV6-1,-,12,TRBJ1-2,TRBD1,CASMDRGAGYTF,TGTGCCAGCATGGACAGGGGGGCTGGCTACACCTTC
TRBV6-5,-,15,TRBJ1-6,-,CASSYVLAGQSPLHF,TGTGCCAGCAGTTACGTTTTGGCAGGGCAATCACCCCTCCACTTT
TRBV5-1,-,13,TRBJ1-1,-,CASSLSSSTEAFF,TGCGCCAGCAGCTTGAGCTCGAGCACTGAAGCTTTCTTT
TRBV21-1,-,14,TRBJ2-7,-,CARPPGLACYEQYF,TGTGCCAGACCACCGGGACTAGCGTGCTACGAGCAGTACTTC
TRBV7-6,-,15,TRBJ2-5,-,CASSLMGGPGETQYF,TGTGCCAGCAGCTTAATGGGGGGACCGGGGGAGACCCAGTACTTC
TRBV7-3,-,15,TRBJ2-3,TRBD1,CASSLRGQGVQPEYF,TGTGCCAGCAGCTTAAGGGGACAGGGGGTCCAGCCGGAGTATTTT
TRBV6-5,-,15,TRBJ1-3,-,CASSYGGGVGNTIYF,TGTGCCAGCAGTTACGGTGGAGGGGTTGGAAACACCATATATTTT